This TCR beta chain is drawn from a study of identifying expanded T cells in peripheral blood. The CDR3 covers 16 residues. Germline lookup yields CDR1 MRHNA and CDR2 SNTAGT. Unmatched junction bases numbered 7, after V lost 3 bases and J lost 3 bases. Whole-study findings and limits: Differentially abundant clones: about 1.2 between replicates, approximately 15 at approximately 13 days, over 18 at four.

As to this clone: The antigen is not known.

Method: immunoSEQ multiplex PCR; TCRdb's copy keeps in-frame clones and lacks some. The sample contains some 91,000 clones, approximately 88% of which appear only once. Sequencing used blood. This clonotype was obtained from a person between 18 and 75 years old in good health. The V call is TRBV6-4, the J call TRBJ1-4; TRBD1 matches 7 bases. The CDR3 is CASSEAPGGPNEKLFF. CDR3 sequence (DNA): TGTGCCAGCAGTGAAGCTCCAGGGGGACCTAATGAAAAACTGTTTTTT.